This T cell receptor beta chain was captured in a study of blood T cell repertoires in COVID-19. About the study: Sites in the United States, Italy and Spain provided acute and convalescent COVID-19 samples.

In the authors' methods: How many nucleated cells were present was estimated from reference gene primer amplification. Sequencing was performed with immunoSEQ multiplex PCR; in TCRdb, only in-frame clones are kept and a portion is missing. V, J and clone size derive from that table, while D and trimming were established from the DNA sequence. The repertoire holds under 250,000 clones, 88% seen once, with around 2.9% in the top ten. This CDR3 region has 15 residues. The receptor was isolated from a woman aged 60-75 years with acute or convalescent COVID-19. The chain links TRBV12-2 to TRBJ1-1. TRBV12-2 is shown as a pseudogene. Sequencing was performed on peripheral blood. The CDR3 sequence is CASRLVYSSNTEAFF. The CDR3 bases are TGTGCAAGTCGCTTAGTTTACTCTTCGAACACTGAAGCTTTCTTT.